A selection of T cell receptor beta chains follows, all from one sample in a study of T cell responses to AZD1222 COVID-19 vaccine. Measured with immunoSEQ multiplex PCR; TCRdb has only the in-frame clones, and not every one. The sample holds under 100,000 clones, over 75% seen once. The sample consisted of peripheral blood, taken on day 0 of AZD1222 vaccination. All receptors derive from an adult in good health. CDR3s include the opening cysteine and the closing phenylalanine or tryptophan. Each record gives: CDR3 protein, CDR3 DNA, V gene, clone size, D gene, J gene. A D gene is named only where the DNA matches it firmly. Clone size is not always given. Where it is, it says once, few, many or a class for expanded clones.

cdr3_aa: CASSIGQGILGYTF; cdr3_nt: TGCGCCAGCAGCATAGGACAGGGGATACTTGGCTACACCTTC; v_call: TRBV5-1; clone_size: .; d_call: TRBD1; j_call: TRBJ1-2
cdr3_aa: CASSLERLSGYTF; cdr3_nt: TGTGCCAGCAGCTTAGAACGACTGAGTGGCTACACCTTC; v_call: TRBV11-3; clone_size: .; d_call: .; j_call: TRBJ1-2
cdr3_aa: CASSSTRGNTEAFF; cdr3_nt: TGTGCCAGCAGTTCTACCAGGGGGAACACTGAAGCTTTCTTT; v_call: TRBV27; clone_size: .; d_call: .; j_call: TRBJ1-1
cdr3_aa: CASSYQGDYGYTF; cdr3_nt: TGTGCCAGCAGTTATCAGGGAGACTATGGCTACACCTTC; v_call: TRBV6-5; clone_size: .; d_call: .; j_call: TRBJ1-2
cdr3_aa: CASQGGLLFF; cdr3_nt: TGTGCCAGCCAAGGGGGGTTACTGTTTTTT; v_call: TRBV6-5; clone_size: .; d_call: .; j_call: TRBJ1-4
cdr3_aa: CASSKSRNEQFF; cdr3_nt: TGTGCCAGCAGCAAGTCCCGCAATGAGCAGTTCTTC; v_call: TRBV7-8; clone_size: .; d_call: .; j_call: TRBJ2-1
cdr3_aa: CAWSVGDSLEQYF; cdr3_nt: TGTGCCTGGAGTGTAGGGGACTCTCTCGAGCAGTACTTC; v_call: TRBV30; clone_size: .; d_call: .; j_call: TRBJ2-7
cdr3_aa: CASSPDSINRGGQPQHF; cdr3_nt: TGTGCCAGCTCACCTGACTCAATTAACAGGGGCGGTCAGCCCCAGCATTTT; v_call: TRBV18; clone_size: .; d_call: TRBD1; j_call: TRBJ1-5
cdr3_aa: CASSPWESNEAFF; cdr3_nt: TGTGCCAGCAGCCCTTGGGAAAGTAATGAAGCTTTCTTT; v_call: TRBV9; clone_size: few; d_call: .; j_call: TRBJ1-1
cdr3_aa: CASSGRGPEQYF; cdr3_nt: TGTGCCAGTAGTGGTAGGGGCCCGGAGCAGTACTTC; v_call: TRBV19; clone_size: .; d_call: .; j_call: TRBJ2-7
cdr3_aa: CASSYRSPYNEQFF; cdr3_nt: TGTGCCAGCAGTTACAGGTCCCCCTACAATGAGCAGTTCTTC; v_call: TRBV6-5; clone_size: .; d_call: .; j_call: TRBJ2-1
cdr3_aa: CASSQETGPDTQYF; cdr3_nt: TGCGCCAGCAGCCAAGAGACAGGGCCAGATACGCAGTATTTT; v_call: TRBV4-3; clone_size: .; d_call: TRBD1; j_call: TRBJ2-3
cdr3_aa: CASQRGLGDYGYTF; cdr3_nt: TGTGCCAGCCAAAGGGGTCTCGGAGACTATGGCTACACCTTC; v_call: TRBV3-1/TRBV3-2; clone_size: .; d_call: .; j_call: TRBJ1-2
cdr3_aa: CASSLSPSLDTQYF; cdr3_nt: TGCGCCAGCAGCTTGTCTCCTAGTTTAGATACGCAGTATTTT; v_call: TRBV5-1; clone_size: .; d_call: .; j_call: TRBJ2-3
cdr3_aa: CASSLVQGVETQYF; cdr3_nt: TGTGCCAGCAGCTTAGTGCAGGGGGTCGAGACCCAGTACTTC; v_call: TRBV7-9; clone_size: .; d_call: TRBD1; j_call: TRBJ2-5
cdr3_aa: CASSLRQRETQYF; cdr3_nt: TGTGCCAGCAGTTTAAGGCAGAGAGAGACCCAGTACTTC; v_call: TRBV12-3/TRBV12-4; clone_size: .; d_call: .; j_call: TRBJ2-5
cdr3_aa: CSVGQPNTEAFF; cdr3_nt: TGCAGCGTTGGACAGCCGAACACTGAAGCTTTCTTT; v_call: TRBV29-1; clone_size: .; d_call: .; j_call: TRBJ1-1
cdr3_aa: CASSESLTGKAYEQYF; cdr3_nt: TGTGCCAGCAGTGAATCGCTGACAGGAAAGGCCTACGAGCAGTACTTC; v_call: TRBV25-1; clone_size: .; d_call: .; j_call: TRBJ2-7
cdr3_aa: CASSPRAGRKGETQYF; cdr3_nt: TGTGCCAGCAGCCCCCGGGCAGGGAGGAAAGGAGAGACCCAGTACTTC; v_call: TRBV11-3; clone_size: .; d_call: .; j_call: TRBJ2-5
cdr3_aa: CASSQDLGGGSNQPQHF; cdr3_nt: TGCGCCAGCAGCCAAGACCTAGGGGGAGGGAGCAATCAGCCCCAGCATTTT; v_call: TRBV4-3; clone_size: once; d_call: .; j_call: TRBJ1-5
cdr3_aa: CASSVVPRENYGYTF; cdr3_nt: TGTGCCAGCAGCGTAGTTCCCAGGGAGAACTATGGCTACACCTTC; v_call: TRBV9; clone_size: .; d_call: .; j_call: TRBJ1-2
cdr3_aa: CASGPENTEAFF; cdr3_nt: TGTGCTAGTGGTCCAGAGAACACTGAAGCTTTCTTT; v_call: TRBV12-5; clone_size: .; d_call: .; j_call: TRBJ1-1
cdr3_aa: CASSHGQDIQYF; cdr3_nt: TGTGCCAGCAGCCACGGACAGGACATTCAGTACTTC; v_call: TRBV7-8; clone_size: .; d_call: TRBD1; j_call: TRBJ2-4
cdr3_aa: CASSVSGTSDNEQFF; cdr3_nt: TGTGCCAGCAGCGTCTCCGGGACTAGCGACAATGAGCAGTTCTTC; v_call: TRBV9; clone_size: .; d_call: TRBD2; j_call: TRBJ2-1
cdr3_aa: CASSESYTGRFPSNYGYTF; cdr3_nt: TGCGCCAGCAGTGAGTCCTACACGGGCCGCTTCCCTAGTAACTATGGCTACACCTTC; v_call: TRBV10-2; clone_size: .; d_call: .; j_call: TRBJ1-2
cdr3_aa: CASSPRGTVQELFF; cdr3_nt: TGTGCCAGTAGTCCCAGGGGCACAGTACAGGAGCTGTTTTTT; v_call: TRBV19; clone_size: .; d_call: .; j_call: TRBJ2-2
cdr3_aa: CASSRANQETQYF; cdr3_nt: TGTGCCAGCAGTAGAGCTAACCAAGAGACCCAGTACTTC; v_call: TRBV11-2; clone_size: .; d_call: .; j_call: TRBJ2-5
cdr3_aa: CASSGSGTGTGPQYF; cdr3_nt: TGCGCCAGCAGCGGGTCCGGGACAGGGACTGGTCCGCAGTATTTT; v_call: TRBV5-1; clone_size: .; d_call: TRBD1; j_call: TRBJ2-3
cdr3_aa: CASSPNRGQGNTEAFF; cdr3_nt: TGTGCCAGCTCACCCAACCGCGGACAGGGGAACACTGAAGCTTTCTTT; v_call: TRBV18; clone_size: once; d_call: TRBD1; j_call: TRBJ1-1
cdr3_aa: CASSLAAINTEAFF; cdr3_nt: TGTGCCAGCAGCTTAGCGGCGATAAACACTGAAGCTTTCTTT; v_call: TRBV11-1; clone_size: .; d_call: .; j_call: TRBJ1-1
cdr3_aa: CASSLVHGNTIYF; cdr3_nt: TGTGCCAGCAGTTTAGTTCACGGAAACACCATATATTTT; v_call: TRBV12-3/TRBV12-4; clone_size: .; d_call: .; j_call: TRBJ1-3
cdr3_aa: CASSPSGRRNTIYF; cdr3_nt: TGTGCCAGCTCACCATCCGGACGTAGAAACACCATATATTTT; v_call: TRBV18; clone_size: few; d_call: .; j_call: TRBJ1-3
cdr3_aa: CASSSYLTGGTEAFF; cdr3_nt: TGTGCCAGCAGCTCTTACCTGACAGGGGGCACTGAAGCTTTCTTT; v_call: TRBV7-8; clone_size: .; d_call: TRBD1; j_call: TRBJ1-1
cdr3_aa: CASSYHPAGNQPQHF; cdr3_nt: TGTGCCAGCAGTTACCACCCGGCTGGCAATCAGCCCCAGCATTTT; v_call: TRBV6-2/TRBV6-3; clone_size: .; d_call: .; j_call: TRBJ1-5
cdr3_aa: CASCETSGGTGELFF; cdr3_nt: TGTGCCAGCTGCGAGACTAGCGGGGGCACCGGGGAGCTGTTTTTT; v_call: TRBV18; clone_size: .; d_call: TRBD2; j_call: TRBJ2-2
cdr3_aa: CASSKPCLGAGEGQETQYF; cdr3_nt: TGTGCCAGCAGCAAACCTTGCCTAGGAGCAGGGGAAGGCCAAGAGACCCAGTACTTC; v_call: TRBV21-1; clone_size: .; d_call: .; j_call: TRBJ2-5
cdr3_aa: CASRSRDPGHTIYF; cdr3_nt: TGTGCCAGCAGGTCAAGGGACCCCGGGCACACCATATATTTT; v_call: TRBV5-6; clone_size: .; d_call: .; j_call: TRBJ1-3
cdr3_aa: CASSEQGAGYEQYF; cdr3_nt: TGTGCCAGCAGTGAACAGGGGGCAGGCTACGAGCAGTACTTC; v_call: TRBV6-1; clone_size: .; d_call: TRBD1; j_call: TRBJ2-7
cdr3_aa: CSVETRTGFNEQFF; cdr3_nt: TGCAGCGTTGAAACCCGGACAGGTTTCAATGAGCAGTTCTTC; v_call: TRBV29-1; clone_size: few; d_call: TRBD1; j_call: TRBJ2-1
cdr3_aa: CASSFPGGGNTEAFF; cdr3_nt: TGTGCCAGCAGCTTCCCAGGAGGGGGAAACACTGAAGCTTTCTTT; v_call: TRBV5-5; clone_size: .; d_call: .; j_call: TRBJ1-1
cdr3_aa: CASSGPGAGEKLFF; cdr3_nt: TGTGCCAGCTCAGGCCCGGGAGCCGGAGAAAAACTGTTTTTT; v_call: TRBV18; clone_size: .; d_call: .; j_call: TRBJ1-4
cdr3_aa: CASFDRGYGYTF; cdr3_nt: TGTGCCAGTTTCGACAGGGGGTATGGCTACACCTTC; v_call: TRBV19; clone_size: .; d_call: TRBD1; j_call: TRBJ1-2
cdr3_aa: CASSRDRGGNQPQHF; cdr3_nt: TGTGCCAGCAGTAGGGACAGGGGCGGCAATCAGCCCCAGCATTTT; v_call: TRBV2; clone_size: .; d_call: TRBD1; j_call: TRBJ1-5